One and the same sample provided the 24 T cell receptor beta chains below, sequenced in a study of siplizumab effects on memory and regulatory T cells (dated by TCRdb to the late 2010s). Library preparation used the immunoSEQ multiplex PCR assay. Imported from immuneACCESS, the table was reduced by TCRdb to in-frame sequences with V and J called. These copies leave out some clones; in studies compared against another copy, an unresolved V gene accounts for under half, and the cause of the remainder is not known. Here the sample has some 100,000 clones; about 93% occur a single time. The top ten clones comprise approximately 0.58% of the sample. The sequenced sample consisted of Tregs sorted from blood. Receptors originate from a human donor in good health.

The chain couples TRBV5-1 to TRBJ1-2, with a tentative D call TRBD1 (6 bases). Deletions cut 4 bases from V and 6 bases from J, with 13 bases between. Germline CDR1 is SGHRS and CDR2 is YFSETQ. This CDR3 comprises 13 residues. CDR3 sequence reads: CASSLEQGDGYTF. CDR3 nucleotide sequence: TGCGCCAGCAGCCTCGAACAGGGTGATGGCTACACCTTC.

V gene TRBV6-1 combines with J gene TRBJ2-7; D gene ambiguous. The CDR3 spans 14 residues. Germline CDR1 is MNHNS and CDR2 is SASEGT. With 5 bases removed from V and 0 bases from J, the gap between germline ends came to 11 bases. Written as DNA, the CDR3 is TGTGCCAGCAGTCCCACGTACGGCTCCTACGAGCAGTACTTC. Amino acid sequence: CASSPTYGSYEQYF.

J is TRBJ2-2 and V is TRBV29-1, with TRBD2 identical over 9 bases. The germline V gene has CDR1 SQVTM and CDR2 ANQGSEA. This CDR3 comprises 15 residues. With V trimmed by 5 bases and J by 0 bases, 4 bases remained unmatched. Here the CDR3 DNA reads TGCAGCGTTCTAATAGCGGGGGCGAACACCGGGGAGCTGTTTTTT. It translates to CSVLIAGANTGELFF.

This chain uses TRBV19 with TRBJ1-6; D gene uncertain. Germline V gene lookup returns CDR1 LNHDA and CDR2 SQIVND (reference sequence). Deletions cut 5 bases from V and 7 bases from J, with 6 bases between. The length of the CDR3 is 12 residues. Here the CDR3 reads CASSFSNSPLHF. The CDR3 DNA is TGTGCCAGTAGTTTCAGCAATTCACCCCTCCACTTT.

The rearrangement uses TRBV5-1 and TRBJ2-7, with D unresolved. V was pared by 4 bases and J by 9 bases, with 17 bases between. The CDR3 spans 13 residues. Germline V gene sequence: CDR1 SGHRS, CDR2 YFSETQ. CDR3 residues: CASSLEDRNGQYF. The CDR3 nucleotides are TGCGCCAGCAGCCTAGAGGATCGGAACGGGCAGTACTTC.

The V call is TRBV14, the J call TRBJ2-3; TRBD2 matches at 7 bases. CDR3 length equals 17 residues. V shed 1 base, J shed 0 bases, and the junction held 7 bases outside the gene matches. Germline CDR1 is SGHDN and CDR2 is FVKESK. The CDR3 reads CASSQVGGRGSTDTQYF. As DNA, the CDR3 is TGTGCCAGCAGCCAAGTAGGCGGGAGAGGGAGCACAGATACGCAGTATTTT. The whole variable domain, filled in from reference TRBV14 and TRBJ2-3, reads EAGVTQFPSHSVIEKGQTVTLRCDPISGHDNLYWYRRVMGKEIKFLLHFVKESKQDESGMPNNRFLAERTGGTYSTLKVQPAELEDSGVYFCASSQVGGRGSTDTQYFGPGTRLTVL.

The chain is built from TRBV9 and TRBJ1-1; a weak D match, TRBD1 (6 bases). Germline V gene sequence: CDR1 SGDLS, CDR2 YYNGEE. This CDR3 has 13 amino acids. Trimming stripped 0 bases from V and 11 bases from J, with 14 bases between. CDR3 coding DNA: TGTGCCAGCAGCGTAGGGAGGCAGGGGAGGGCTTTCTTT. It is translated as CASSVGRQGRAFF.

The chain combines TRBV19 with TRBJ1-5; 9 bases are shared with TRBD1. This CDR3 contains 18 residues. Germline CDR1 and CDR2: LNHDA and SQIVND (reference sequence). V was pared by 5 bases and J by 4 bases, with 15 bases of the junction left unmatched. For the CDR3, the DNA is TGTGCCAGTAGTTCAAAGTGGGACAGGGCAATAATTAATCAGCCCCAGCATTTT. It codes for CASSSKWDRAIINQPQHF. Complete variable domain (other parts from reference TRBV19 and TRBJ1-5): DGGITQSPKYLFRKEGQNVTLSCEQNLNHDAMYWYRQDPGQGLRLIYYSQIVNDFQKGDIAEGYSVSREKKESFPLTVTSAQKNPTAFYLCASSSKWDRAIINQPQHFGDGTRLSIL.

The V call is TRBV19, the J call TRBJ1-5, with a possible D match to TRBD1 (5 bases). Trimming left V 7 bases short and J 1 base short, with 11 bases between. Germline CDR1 LNHDA, CDR2 SQIVND (reference sequence). The CDR3 contains 14 residues. The CDR3 reads CASTEDRSNQPQHF. DNA for the CDR3: TGTGCCAGTACGGAAGACAGAAGCAATCAGCCCCAGCATTTT.

The rearrangement links TRBV5-8 to TRBJ1-2; TRBD1 matches 8 bases. This CDR3 has 14 amino acids. The V gene end was trimmed by 1 base and the J gene end by 6 bases; junction bases not matched to a gene: 5. Looked up from germline, CDR1 is SGHTS and CDR2 is YDEGEE. CDR3 protein: CASSLSRQGNGYTF. CDR3 coding DNA: TGTGCCAGCAGCTTGAGCAGACAGGGGAATGGCTACACCTTC.

Details on this clone: Distinct nucleotide sequences in the sample also encode this CDR3. The V and J genes are TRBV18 and TRBJ1-5, with D possibly being TRBD1 (5 bases). Trimming cost V 3 bases and J 7 bases, with 10 bases left between them. Per the germline V gene, CDR1 is KGHSH and CDR2 is LQKENI. This CDR3 region has 13 residues. CDR3 DNA: TGTGCCAGCTCACCCGGCAGGGACCAGCCCCAGCATTTT. Residues: CASSPGRDQPQHF.

The chain combines TRBV7-9 with TRBJ2-1; D is undetermined. The CDR3 spans 13 residues. CDR1 SEHNR and CDR2 FQNEAQ come from the germline V gene (reference sequence). Trimming shortened V by 5 bases and J by 7 bases, and 12 bases separated the two germline ends. The CDR3 DNA is TGTGCCAGCAGCCTCTATCTGTATAATGAGCAGTTCTTC. Protein: CASSLYLYNEQFF.

This sequence joins TRBV28 and TRBJ1-6; a weak D match, TRBD1 (5 bases). The CDR3 sequence is 16 residues long. The germline gives CDR1 MDHEN, CDR2 SYDVKM. Deletions cut 5 bases from V and 0 bases from J, with 11 bases between. CDR3 protein: CASSPSTGSYNSPLHF. As DNA, the CDR3 is TGTGCCAGCAGTCCGTCAACAGGCTCCTATAATTCACCCCTCCACTTT.

V gene TRBV30 combines with J gene TRBJ2-1, with 7 bases matching TRBD1. Looked up from germline, CDR1 is GTSNPN and CDR2 is SVGIG (reference sequence). The V and J ends lost 4 bases and 0 bases, in that order; junction bases with no gene match: 3. The CDR3 loop spans 14 amino acids. For the CDR3, the DNA is TGTGCCTGGAAGGGGGCGAGCTCCTACAATGAGCAGTTCTTC. This translates into CAWKGASSYNEQFF.

V and J are TRBV10-3 and TRBJ2-6; TRBD2 is a possible D gene (5 bases). V lost 0 bases to trimming and J lost 0 bases, with 15 bases between them. Germline-derived CDR1 and CDR2 are ENHRY and SYGVKD. CDR3 length: 19 amino acids. CDR3 protein: CAISESKARATSGANVLTF. The DNA of the CDR3 is TGTGCCATCAGTGAGTCGAAGGCGCGGGCTACCTCTGGGGCCAACGTCCTGACTTTC.

V is TRBV5-1 and J is TRBJ1-1; D unclear. The germline gives CDR1 SGHRS, CDR2 YFSETQ. The CDR3 consists of 14 residues. Trimming cost V 0 bases and J 0 bases, with 6 bases left between them. In nucleotides, the CDR3 is TGCGCCAGCAGCTTGGAGGGCTTGAACACTGAAGCTTTCTTT. This translates into CASSLEGLNTEAFF.

CDR3 loop: CASSYRGHYGYTF. DNA for the CDR3: TGTGCCAGCAGCTACAGGGGCCACTATGGCTACACCTTC. The V call is TRBV27, the J call TRBJ1-2; 7 bases map to TRBD1. Germline V gives CDR1 MNHEY, CDR2 SMNVEV (reference sequence). V was pared by 6 bases and J by 3 bases, with 4 bases of the junction left unmatched. This CDR3 comprises 13 residues.

This chain uses TRBV6-4 with TRBJ2-3; weak D call: TRBD1 (5 bases). Between the trimmed V and J ends, which lost 6 bases and 1 base, there was a span of 17 bases. Germline V gives CDR1 MRHNA, CDR2 SNTAGT. The CDR3 has 16 amino acids. CDR3 nucleotide sequence: TGTGCCAGCAGCGAATGGGGCTTCAGGGGCACAGATACGCAGTATTTT. Translated: CASSEWGFRGTDTQYF.

The rearrangement links TRBV7-9 to TRBJ2-1, with D unresolved. CDR1 is SEHNR and CDR2 is FQNEAQ in the germline V gene (reference sequence). V shed 1 base and J shed 2 bases, with 6 bases lying between them. This CDR3 is 14 amino acids long. The CDR3, as DNA: TGTGCCAGCAGCTTAGTTGGGGCCTACAATGAGCAGTTCTTC. Amino acid sequence: CASSLVGAYNEQFF.

CDR3 loop: CASSSGLAGGPSPYEQYF. In DNA form, the CDR3 reads TGTGCCAGCAGCTCGGGACTAGCGGGAGGGCCCTCCCCCTACGAGCAGTACTTC. The chain joins TRBV5-4 to TRBJ2-7; 16 bases are a match to TRBD2. The J segment lost 2 bases and the V segment lost 3 bases, leaving 8 bases of the junction unmatched. CDR1 and CDR2 from the germline V gene are SGHNT and YYREEE (reference sequence). The CDR3 sequence is 18 residues long.

In DNA form, the CDR3 reads TGCGCCAGCAGCTTGGCCGGGACCTCTGGAAACACCATATATTTT. Amino acids: CASSLAGTSGNTIYF. The J gene is TRBJ1-3, the V gene TRBV5-1, with D possibly being TRBD1 (5 bases). Germline values: CDR1 SGHRS, CDR2 YFSETQ. CDR3 length: 15 residues. V was shortened by 0 bases and J by 0 bases, with 7 bases between the two germline ends. Drawing the rest from reference TRBV5-1 and TRBJ1-3, the complete variable domain is KAGVTQTPRYLIKTRGQQVTLSCSPISGHRSVSWYQQTPGQGLQFLFEYFSETQRNKGNFPGRFSGRQFSNSRSEMNVSTLELGDSALYLCASSLAGTSGNTIYFGEGSWLTVV.

This clone was recorded a few times. This rearrangement joins TRBV6-6 to TRBJ1-4; no definite D call. This CDR3 comprises 14 residues. The germline V and J ends were trimmed by 5 bases and 8 bases, with 15 bases remaining between them. From germline, CDR1 is MNHNY and CDR2 SVGAGI (reference sequence). The CDR3: CASSPRAAGEKLFF. The CDR3 DNA follows: TGTGCCAGCAGTCCCCGGGCAGCCGGAGAAAAACTGTTTTTT.

This chain links TRBV7-9 with TRBJ1-1, with a possible D match to TRBD1 (6 bases). The V and J ends lost 3 bases and 10 bases respectively, with 12 bases between them. The CDR3 is 12 amino acids. Looked up from germline, CDR1 is SEHNR and CDR2 is FQNEAQ (reference sequence). The CDR3 DNA is TGTGCCAGCAGCTTGGCCGGGGGCCCAGCTTTCTTT. Its protein is CASSLAGGPAFF.

In its sample, this clone was seen once. The V and J genes are TRBV5-1 and TRBJ2-1; D perhaps matches TRBD2 (6 bases). Germline CDR1 reads SGHRS; CDR2 reads YFSETQ. The CDR3 runs to 16 residues. Trimming shortened V by 0 bases and J by 9 bases, and 19 bases separated the two germline ends. The CDR3 region is CASSLAAGPLVGEQFF. The CDR3 DNA is TGCGCCAGCAGCTTGGCAGCGGGCCCCCTTGTCGGTGAGCAGTTCTTC.